This entry is about one T cell receptor beta chain. Its matching antigen is unknown. Between the trimmed V and J ends, which lost 4 bases and 5 bases, there was a span of 11 bases. The length of the CDR3 is 14 residues. Germline-derived CDR1 and CDR2 are KGHSH and LQKENI. The data belong to a study of immune evolution from preneoplasia to lung adenocarcinoma. Between about 2013 and 2018, patients underwent resection in Japan or China. Macro-dissection enriched premalignant or tumor cells before nucleic acid extraction. Using immunoSEQ multiplex PCR, the repertoire was profiled, and TCRdb retains in-frame clones only, with some absent. The data hold under 4,500 clones, with roughly 80% observed a single time. The study, taken as a whole, reports: Later-stage lesions appeared to have more T cells, more diversity, less clonality.

Sample: FFPE minimally invasive lung adenocarcinoma tissue. V usage is TRBV18 and J usage is TRBJ2-2, with D possibly being TRBD2 (5 bases). This receptor was identified in a person aged 55 to 70 with lung adenocarcinoma. CDR3 sequence: CASSQAVGTGELFF. In DNA form, the CDR3 reads TGTGCCAGCTCACAAGCGGTGGGGACCGGGGAGCTGTTTTTT.